A single sample is the source of the 27 T cell receptor beta chains below, sequenced in a study of T cell responses to AZD1222 COVID-19 vaccine. The table came from immunoSEQ multiplex PCR; TCRdb's copy has only in-frame clones and leaves some out. The sample shows 90,000 to 150,000 clones, about 82% of them seen only once. This material consisted of peripheral blood, taken 28 days after the second AZD1222 dose. These receptors were taken from an adult who received the AZD1222 COVID-19 vaccine.

This chain joins TRBV4-3 and TRBJ2-7; D remains ambiguous. Deletions cut 4 bases from V and 3 bases from J, with 16 bases between. CDR1 is LGHNA, CDR2 YSLEER, per germline. CDR3 size: 15 residues. Here the CDR3 reads CASSRTSGRNYEQYF. The CDR3 nucleotides read TGCGCCAGCAGCCGTACCTCGGGCAGGAACTACGAGCAGTACTTC.

The chain recombines TRBV2 with TRBJ2-3; D is unclear. This CDR3 has 15 amino acids. Germline V gene sequence: CDR1 SNHLY, CDR2 FYNNEI. The V and J ends lost 0 bases and 4 bases respectively, with 11 bases between them. The CDR3 loop is CASSEALSGADTQYF. The CDR3 DNA follows: TGTGCCAGCAGTGAAGCTTTGTCGGGCGCAGATACGCAGTATTTT.

J is TRBJ2-1 and V is TRBV6-5; D not resolved. Germline V gene data show CDR1 as MNHEY and CDR2 as SVGAGI. The V end was cut by 6 bases, the J end by 2 bases, with 8 bases between. CDR3 length equals 13 residues. In nucleotides, the CDR3 is TGTGCCAGCAGCCGATATACCTACAATGAGCAGTTCTTC. Translating it yields CASSRYTYNEQFF.

The chain carries TRBV6-4 and TRBJ2-4; tentative D call: TRBD1 (6 bases). Trimming left V 6 bases short and J 0 bases short, with 21 bases between. The germline CDR1 and CDR2 sequences are MRHNA and SNTAGT. CDR3 length equals 18 residues. CDR3 residues: CASRRGHSFLLAKNIQYF. DNA for the CDR3: TGTGCCAGCAGGAGGGGACACTCCTTTTTACTAGCCAAAAACATTCAGTACTTC.

This clone was counted a few times. V and J are TRBV19 and TRBJ1-2; tentatively, D is TRBD1 (5 bases). CDR3 length: 14 amino acids. Germline values: CDR1 LNHDA, CDR2 SQIVND (reference sequence). Trimming left V 4 bases short and J 4 bases short, with 13 bases between. The CDR3 nucleotides are TGTGCCAGTAGTACCGGGACGGAAATCTATGGCTACACCTTC. The encoded protein is CASSTGTEIYGYTF.

CDR3 sequence: CASSQGFQPQHF. The CDR3 nucleotides are TGTGCCAGCAGCCAAGGGTTTCAGCCCCAGCATTTT. This chain links TRBV3-1 (or the pseudogene TRBV3-2) with TRBJ1-5; D remains unclear. Germline V gene lookup returns CDR1 LGHDT and CDR2 YNNKEL (reference sequence). This CDR3 has 12 amino acids. The V end lost 1 base, the J end lost 6 bases, and 4 bases lay between the germline ends.

CDR3: CASSFHTSRALLFF. The CDR3 nucleotides are TGTGCCAGCAGCTTCCACACGTCCCGTGCTCTGCTGTTTTTT. The chain employs TRBV7-9 and TRBJ1-4; D not certain. The ends were cut back, 3 bases at V and 14 bases at J, with 19 bases in the middle. CDR1 and CDR2 from the germline V gene are SEHNR and FQNEAQ (reference sequence). CDR3 length equals 14 residues.

This clone has only a few counts. The gene calls are TRBV30 and TRBJ2-7; D is perhaps TRBD1 (6 bases). Trimming removed 7 bases at V and 7 bases at J, with 17 bases between. Germline loops: CDR1 GTSNPN, CDR2 SVGIG (reference sequence). This CDR3 has 12 residues. CDR3 region: CALEDRFGEQYF. As DNA, the CDR3 is TGTGCCTTGGAAGACAGGTTCGGTGAGCAGTACTTC. Based on the CDR3 plus reference TRBV30 and TRBJ2-7, the full variable domain is SQTIHQWPATLVQPVGSPLSLECTVEGTSNPNLYWYRQAAGRGLQLLFYSVGIGQISSEVPQNLSASRPQDRQFILSSKKLLLSDSGFYLCALEDRFGEQYFGPGTRLTVT.

In this sample, this clone turned up once. V gene TRBV27 combines with J gene TRBJ2-3; 9 bases map to TRBD2. This CDR3 comprises 17 residues. CDR1 is MNHEY, CDR2 SMNVEV, per germline (reference sequence). Trimming removed 5 bases from V and 4 bases from J; junction bases left unmatched: 13. DNA for the CDR3: TGTGCCAGCAGTGGACTTGGACTAGCGCTTTACTCAGATACGCAGTATTTT. This codes for CASSGLGLALYSDTQYF.

The chain carries TRBV3-1 (or the pseudogene TRBV3-2) and TRBJ1-5, with D uncertain. The CDR3 length is 13 residues. The germline gives CDR1 LGHDT, CDR2 YNNKEL (reference sequence). The V gene lost 4 bases and the J gene lost 4 bases, with 8 bases spanning the gap. CDR3 sequence reads: CASSLGPNQPQHF. CDR3 DNA sequence: TGTGCCAGCAGCCTAGGCCCGAATCAGCCCCAGCATTTT.

The chain links TRBV18 to TRBJ1-5; a weak D match, TRBD1 (5 bases). With 4 bases removed from V and 4 bases from J, the gap between germline ends came to 17 bases. Germline V gene data show CDR1 as KGHSH and CDR2 as LQKENI. The CDR3 runs 16 residues. CDR3 coding DNA: TGTGCCAGCTCACGCCTTCAGGGAGACTTAAATCAGCCCCAGCATTTT. Its translation: CASSRLQGDLNQPQHF.

The V and J genes are TRBV30 and TRBJ2-3; D gene uncertain. Germline CDR1 GTSNPN, CDR2 SVGIG (reference sequence). This CDR3 contains 13 residues. Trimming took 2 bases from V and 6 from J, leaving 12 bases between them. The CDR3 bases are TGTGCCTGGAGTTCTACTCCGGCGGATACGCAGTATTTT. Protein sequence: CAWSSTPADTQYF.

To note about this clone: Compared with germline, one end of the junction differs, possibly owing to a read error. The chain carries TRBV6-5 and TRBJ1-6; tentatively, D is TRBD1 (6 bases). The CDR3 loop spans 15 amino acids. Per the germline V gene, CDR1 is MNHEY and CDR2 is SVGAGI. For the CDR3, the DNA is TGTGCCAGTAGTTACCGGTTACAGGGTTACTCACCCCTCCACTTT. It translates to CASSYRLQGYSPLHF.

This chain joins TRBV7-9 and TRBJ2-7; D is perhaps TRBD2 (5 bases). The CDR3 has 13 amino acids. The V gene's germline CDR1 is SEHNR and CDR2 FQNEAQ (reference sequence). Trimming removed 4 bases at V and 4 bases at J, with 11 bases between. The chain's CDR3 is CASSSRGPYEQYF. The CDR3 DNA follows: TGTGCCAGCAGCTCCCGCGGGCCTTACGAGCAGTACTTC.

In its sample, this clone was seen a few times. J is TRBJ2-7 and V is TRBV5-1, with TRBD1 matching over 7 bases. This CDR3 is 13 amino acids long. Germline V gene sequence: CDR1 SGHRS, CDR2 YFSETQ. V lost 9 bases and J lost 3; bases outside the gene matches: 9. CDR3 loop: CATSTGSGYEQYF. Here the CDR3 DNA reads TGCGCCACCTCGACAGGGTCAGGCTACGAGCAGTACTTC.

This sequence joins TRBV7-2 and TRBJ2-2, with 7 bases lining up with TRBD1. The J segment lost 0 bases and the V segment lost 5 bases, leaving 6 bases of the junction unmatched. From germline, CDR1 is SGHTA and CDR2 FQGNSA. The CDR3 is 16 amino acids. Here the CDR3 DNA reads TGTGCCAGCAGCCCCCAGACAGGGTCGAACACCGGGGAGCTGTTTTTT. It is translated as CASSPQTGSNTGELFF.

The V and J genes are TRBV24-1 and TRBJ2-3; TRBD1 matches at 7 bases. CDR1 is KGHDR, CDR2 SFDVKD, per germline. The CDR3 has 16 amino acids. J was trimmed by 5 bases and V by 7 bases; bases with no gene match: 14. The CDR3 region has the DNA TGTGCCACCAGCGGAACGACAGGGATGCGCTTAGATACGCAGTATTTT. It encodes CATSGTTGMRLDTQYF.

The gene calls are TRBV13 and TRBJ2-1; a possible D gene is TRBD2 (7 bases). Germline V gene data show CDR1 as PRHDT and CDR2 as FYEKMQ (reference sequence). V was clipped by 6 bases and J by 4 bases, with 25 bases between them. This CDR3 is built from 18 residues. CDR3 region: CASRSRSLGGGPYNEQFF. CDR3 DNA sequence: TGTGCCAGCAGATCCCGATCCTTAGGCGGGGGCCCGTACAATGAGCAGTTCTTC.

The chain couples TRBV5-4 to TRBJ1-1, with a tentative D call TRBD1 (6 bases). Germline CDR1 is SGHNT and CDR2 is YYREEE (reference sequence). V lost 0 bases and J 5 bases, leaving 17 bases between the germline ends. This CDR3 comprises 16 residues. DNA of the CDR3: TGTGCCAGCAGCTTGGGCACTAACAGGGTGGGGACTGAAGCTTTCTTT. This encodes CASSLGTNRVGTEAFF.

The chain employs TRBV9 and TRBJ1-4; D may be TRBD1 (6 bases). This CDR3 has 16 residues. Between the trimmed V and J ends, which lost 4 bases and 8 bases, there was a span of 21 bases. Germline CDR1 is SGDLS and CDR2 is YYNGEE. The chain's CDR3 is CASSMHRDGGVEKLFF. The CDR3 region has the DNA TGTGCCAGCAGCATGCACAGGGACGGAGGTGTGGAAAAACTGTTTTTT. Supplemented by reference TRBV9 and TRBJ1-4, the full variable domain reads DSGVTQTPKHLITATGQRVTLRCSPRSGDLSVYWYQQSLDQGLQFLIQYYNGEERAKGNILERFSAQQFPDLHSELNLSSLELGDSALYFCASSMHRDGGVEKLFFGSGTQLSVL.

The chain carries TRBV4-1 and TRBJ2-5, with D maybe TRBD1 (6 bases). V was pared by 2 bases and J by 0 bases, with 13 bases between. Germline values: CDR1 MGHRA, CDR2 YSYEKL. The CDR3 contains 16 residues. The CDR3 protein is CASSQSPGVNQETQYF. CDR3 coding DNA: TGCGCCAGCAGCCAATCCCCAGGGGTCAACCAAGAGACCCAGTACTTC.

The V gene is TRBV21-1, the J gene TRBJ1-5; no DNA check was done on the table's D call, TRBD1. TRBV21-1 is flagged as a pseudogene. There are 16 residues in the CDR3. The CDR3 nucleotides read TGTGCCAGCAGCAAAGAAGTAAGACAGAGCAATCAGCCCCAGCATTTT. Translated, it gives CASSKEVRQSNQPQHF.

The rearrangement links TRBV4-1 to TRBJ1-4, with TRBD1 as a possible D gene (5 bases). The germline V gene encodes CDR1 MGHRA and CDR2 YSYEKL. The CDR3 spans 17 residues. Trimming removed 0 bases at V and 6 bases at J, with 17 bases between. This CDR3 reads CASSQEKGRRSDEKLFF. The CDR3 nucleotides are TGCGCCAGCAGCCAAGAGAAGGGGAGGCGGTCCGATGAAAAACTGTTTTTT.

Here the CDR3 DNA reads TGTGCCAGCAGCGTAGAAGGAGGGCCAGGGGACGAGCAGTACTTC. Its protein product is CASSVEGGPGDEQYF. The J gene is TRBJ2-7, the V gene TRBV9, with D possibly being TRBD1 or TRBD2 (6 bases each). The CDR3 is 15 residues long. From germline, CDR1 is SGDLS and CDR2 YYNGEE. V was clipped by 0 bases and J by 5 bases, with 15 bases between them.

The chain uses TRBV9 and TRBJ1-2; 7 bases line up with TRBD1. The germline V gene has CDR1 SGDLS and CDR2 YYNGEE. The trim removed 4 bases at V and 8 bases at J, leaving 11 bases unmatched. CDR3 size: 14 residues. The CDR3 here is CASSPSPRGQGYTF. The CDR3 DNA reads TGTGCCAGCAGCCCATCCCCTAGGGGACAGGGCTACACCTTC.

V gene TRBV6-5 combines with J gene TRBJ2-2; D perhaps matches TRBD2 (5 bases). Germline V CDR1 and CDR2: MNHEY, SVGAGI. Trimming pared 0 bases from V and 5 bases from J, leaving 10 bases between. This CDR3 is 15 amino acids long. CDR3 sequence reads: CASSYSEAGTGELFF. The CDR3 DNA is TGTGCCAGCAGTTACTCGGAGGCAGGAACCGGGGAGCTGTTTTTT.

The rearrangement joins TRBV24-1 to TRBJ1-2; a weak D match, TRBD1 (6 bases). Per the germline V gene, CDR1 is KGHDR and CDR2 is SFDVKD. The CDR3 sequence is 13 residues long. Trimming cost V 6 bases and J 6 bases, with 13 bases left between them. The CDR3 DNA reads as TGTGCCACCAGTCAAGGGGGGGCTGATGGCTACACCTTC. It codes for CATSQGGADGYTF.